This T cell receptor (beta chain) was sequenced in a study of blood T cell repertoires in COVID-19. In the authors' methods: It was from reference gene primer amplification that nucleated cell counts were estimated. Only in-frame clones appear in the TCRdb table, and some are missing; sequencing was by immunoSEQ multiplex PCR. V, J and clone size reflect that table, while D and trimming were determined from the DNA. The sample carries roughly 49,000 clones, approximately 95% recorded once. The CDR3 is 17 residues long. From germline, CDR1 is SGHDT and CDR2 YYEEEE. V lost 0 bases, J lost 2 bases, and 15 bases lay in between. Followed longitudinally, the Seattle patients had been enrolled during active infection.

Sequenced: peripheral blood. The sequence came from a man aged 60 to 69 with COVID-19, enrolled during active disease. The chain combines TRBV5-6 with TRBJ2-1, with a tentative D call TRBD1 (6 bases). CDR3 nucleotide sequence: TGTGCCAGCAGCTTGGAGGTAGGGGGAATCCCCTACAATGAGCAGTTCTTC. This gives the protein CASSLEVGGIPYNEQFF.